This entry features one T cell receptor (beta chain) sequence. This clonotype was detected ten times or more. This clone's antigen is unknown. Within one base of it there is no much larger clone, and no base qualities were kept. The source of the sample is a study of regulatory T cells in long-lasting Graves disease (dated by TCRdb to the early 2020s). For the study in its entirety: Newly diagnosed Graves' disease patients had taken antithyroid drugs for less than 3 months. The study was registered as a clinical trial and conducted in China. Peripheral blood TCR sequencing and RNA sequencing compared persistent Graves' disease patients with newly diagnosed Graves' disease patients. A total of some 35 samples underwent TCR sequencing: about 13 from persistent and roughly 20 from newly diagnosed Graves' disease patients. What the authors observed across the whole study: Sequencing and analysis were restricted to the TCR beta chain. Because the primary lesion, thyroid tissue, could not be accessed, the study looked at peripheral blood alone. A larger number of public clonotypes was shared among persistent patients (more than 2,500) than among newly diagnosed patients (approximately 930). The authors acknowledged the small sample size as a limitation that may reduce accuracy. Compared with newly diagnosed patients, patients with persistent Graves' disease had lower TCR Shannon entropy and fewer highly expanded clones, which suggests clonal expansion.

The time point label of this sample denotes: newly diagnosed GD, antithyroid drugs for less than 3 months. RNA was extracted from PBMCs in TRIzol for both TCR sequencing and RNA sequencing. Graves' disease was diagnosed according to American Thyroid Association guidelines. Patients were recruited from an endocrinology department in Xi'an, China. Each patient gave about 8.1 milliliters of peripheral blood, collected in an EDTA anticoagulant tube. Ficoll Paque Plus density gradient separation was used to isolate PBMCs, and no further T cell sorting was performed. An Agilent 2100 Bioanalyzer and agarose gel were used to check RNA quality, while a NanoDrop 2000 measured RNA concentration. Libraries were built with multiplex PCR. The sample was run on an Illumina HiSeq 4000. CDR3 regions were amplified by Arm-PCR with iRepertoire HTBI primers to construct TCR beta libraries. Before sequencing, the PCR products underwent gel purification. From the authors' description of their analysis: Gene usage analysis of CDR3 amino acid clonotypes relied on the roughly 58 TRBV and 14 TRBJ segments identified across samples. COPE and FqMerger were used to merge filtered high-quality paired reads into contigs. BLAST was used to align contigs to IMGT TRBV, TRBD and TRBJ reference genes, and CDR3 was defined according to IMGT. Any clonotype with a frequency above 0.1% was classified as a highly expanded clone. Shannon entropy was used to measure repertoire diversity, and the Gini coefficient was used to measure V-J evenness. A clonotype found in more than one individual was treated as public. TCRdb passed the public sequencing reads through fastp at Q25 and MiXCR, retaining productive beta sequences. All rows with the same CDR3 protein become a single entry with the most common DNA and genes. These V and J calls are TCRdb output, not the study's own analysis. The sample contains a few hundred thousand distinct CDR3 sequences, 10% to 15% of them found a single time. Jointly, the top ten make up under 20% of the sample.

These data were also filed under a second study, of T cells in Graves' hyperthyroidism and ophthalmopathy. The second study also describes: Stable Graves' hyperthyroidism was defined as the absence of progression to ophthalmopathy over 18 months of follow-up. Hyperthyroidism patients were newly diagnosed, with disease duration under 2 months, and aged 18 to 65 years. Patients with uncontrolled infections, other autoimmune diseases, pregnancy or lactation were excluded. Diagnoses relied on clinical symptoms, serum thyroxine and TRAb, thyroid ultrasound and orbital computed tomography. For the first round of RT-PCR on the TCR CDR3, the HTBI primer set was used together with the Qiagen OneStep RT-PCR kit. Most expanded thyroid clonotypes (frequency above 0.001) were also detected in blood, a finding suggesting that blood repertoires may reflect thyroid immune responses. A 13 V-J signature model separated ophthalmopathy from stable hyperthyroidism, with about 88% sensitivity and 81% to 82% specificity in cross-validation and 80%/75% in testing. In validation, the model predicted progression to ophthalmopathy with 60% to 71% sensitivity and over 72% specificity, a median of 6.5 months before onset. TCR V-J signatures able to tell the groups apart were searched for in a discovery cohort of approximately 95 patients, of whom roughly 42 had Graves' ophthalmopathy and 55 to 65 had stable Graves' hyperthyroidism. Whether ophthalmopathy could be predicted prospectively was tested in an independent validation cohort made up of roughly 20 hyperthyroidism patients plus 17 patients who later progressed to ophthalmopathy. The approximately 90 discovery patients were divided at random into training and test sets in a 7:3 ratio. Thyroid tissue and blood T-cell repertoires from about 6 Graves' hyperthyroidism patients were also compared in the study. Once sampling was done, hyperthyroidism patients were given methimazole at a starting dose of 30 mg daily, whereas ophthalmopathy patients were given high-dose intravenous methylprednisolone. The libraries were constructed in a second round of multiplex PCR and then size-selected and purified. The libraries were sequenced on an Illumina HiSeq2000 using paired-end 100 bp reads. SOAPnuke was used to process the raw data, with reads discarded if the reads contained adapters or uncalled bases, had a mean Phred below 15, or lacked an exact constant-primer or identifier match. High-quality paired reads were merged with COPE v1.2.5, and unique nucleotide sequences were defined as clonotypes. MiTCR v1.1 was used to align clonotypes to the IMGT TRBV, TRBD and TRBJ reference segments. Analysis was restricted to V-J combinations with a frequency above 0.0001, which covered 98% to 99.2% of repertoires. A TCS score was defined as the ratio between F50 (clonal expansion) and ExV (chaos), using BLOSUM62-based TCRdist between CDR3 peptides within each V-J. Welch's t-statistics and random forest reduced around 520 V-J features to 13, which were used in a naive Bayes classifier (R e1071). Sample size was not statistically predetermined, and blinding of investigators to group allocation was not performed. The paper describes TCR Vbeta CDR3 sequencing of 130 to 150 peripheral blood samples, made up of about 41 ophthalmopathy patients, around 78 hyperthyroidism patients and roughly 17 progressor patients.

The origin of this receptor is a woman between 18 and 29 years old with Graves disease. Donor details come from another sample of the same person, matched by shared clones. This specimen consisted of peripheral blood mononuclear cells (PBMCs), obtained at new diagnosis, from a patient treated with antithyroid drugs.

DNA sequence: TGCAGTGCTAGACCTCCCGGGAGCCATAATTCACCCCTCCACTTT. This codes for CSARPPGSHNSPLHF. The receptor chain draws on TRBV20-1 and TRBJ1-6, with the D gene too uncertain to name. There are 15 amino acids in the CDR3, from cysteine to phenylalanine inclusive. Of all the DNA, just the CDR3 is kept, 45 bases in frame from base 1. The germline V gene (reference sequence) supplies CDR1 DFQATT and CDR2 SNEGSKA. The V and J ends are trimmed by 2 bases and 5 bases, leaving 13 bases between them.